The next 9 T cell receptor beta chains were all read from a single sample in a study of cytomegalovirus exposure and HLA in healthy donors. The PCR employed 60 Vbeta primers together with 13 Jbeta primers. Repertoires were generated with immunoSEQ multiplex PCR, while TCRdb's copy carries only in-frame clones and drops some. The data show about 160,000 clones, around 72% seen once. The specimen was PBMCs. The origin of the receptors is a female donor in good health and CMV-seronegative.

The rearrangement joins TRBV28 to TRBJ1-3; D ambiguous. The CDR3 extends over 12 amino acids. V lost 7 bases, J lost 6 bases, and 10 bases lay in between. Germline values: CDR1 MDHEN, CDR2 SYDVKM. CDR3: CASIGGPNTIYF. Here the CDR3 DNA reads TGTGCCAGCATAGGAGGCCCAAACACCATATATTTT.

This clone appeared a few times. The J gene is TRBJ2-1, the V gene TRBV10-3; D is undetermined. CDR1 ENHRY and CDR2 SYGVKD come from the germline V gene. This CDR3 is built from 14 residues. The ends were cut back, 3 bases at V and 3 bases at J, with 9 bases in the middle. The CDR3 bases are TGTGCCATCAGTGAAGATGGAGACTACAATGAGCAGTTCTTC. Translation gives CAISEDGDYNEQFF.

This clone was observed a single time. This sequence joins TRBV4-2 and TRBJ2-1, with TRBD2 matching over 7 bases. The V gene end was trimmed by 0 bases and the J gene end by 14 bases; junction bases not matched to a gene: 10. Looked up from germline, CDR1 is LGHNA and CDR2 is YNFKEQ. The CDR3 contains 14 residues. The CDR3 DNA is TGTGCCAGCAGCCAAGATCTTTCGGGGGGTGTGGAGTTCTTC. Its protein product is CASSQDLSGGVEFF.

CDR3 residues: CASSRQRTNEKLFF. The CDR3 bases are TGTGCCAGCAGTAGACAGAGAACTAATGAAAAACTGTTTTTT. The V call is TRBV6-1, the J call TRBJ1-4; TRBD1 is a possible D gene (5 bases). V lost 5 bases to trimming and J lost 1 base, with 8 bases between them. From germline, CDR1 is MNHNS and CDR2 SASEGT. The CDR3 loop spans 14 amino acids.

The chain combines TRBV7-3 with TRBJ2-3, with 13 bases matching TRBD2. J lost 6 bases, V lost 1 base, and 4 bases had no gene match. The CDR3 totals 16 residues. Germline lookup yields CDR1 SGHTA and CDR2 FQGTGA. CDR3 sequence: CASSLSPGLAGDTQYF. The DNA for the CDR3 is TGTGCCAGCAGCTTAAGTCCGGGACTAGCGGGGGATACGCAGTATTTT.

The V gene is TRBV4-3, the J gene TRBJ2-7; no clear D gene. This CDR3 is 15 amino acids long. V was cut by 4 bases and J by 3 bases, with 16 bases left in between. Germline V lookup: CDR1 LGHNA, CDR2 YSLEER. The DNA for the CDR3 is TGCGCCAGCAGCCCGACACCCCCACCTAACTACGAGCAGTACTTC. It specifies CASSPTPPPNYEQYF.

In DNA form, the CDR3 reads TGTGCCAGCAGTTACCTGCAGGGGACCTATAATTCACCCCTCCACTTT. Residues: CASSYLQGTYNSPLHF. The chain combines TRBV6-5 with TRBJ1-6; maybe TRBD1 (6 bases). Germline loops: CDR1 MNHEY, CDR2 SVGAGI. Trimming took 2 bases from V and 2 from J, leaving 10 bases between them. This CDR3 has 16 amino acids.

Only a few counts were recorded for this clone. The rearrangement links TRBV7-9 to TRBJ1-6, with D tentatively TRBD1 (5 bases). V lost 3 bases to trimming and J lost 5 bases, with 8 bases between them. In germline, CDR1 is SEHNR, CDR2 FQNEAQ (reference sequence). The CDR3 loop spans 14 amino acids. The CDR3 DNA reads as TGTGCCAGCAGCTTCCGACAGAATAATTCACCCCTCCACTTT. It encodes CASSFRQNNSPLHF.

The chain is built from TRBV7-2 and TRBJ1-2, with 7 nucleotides matching TRBD1. This CDR3 region has 16 residues. V shed 3 bases and J 4 bases; nucleotides not matched to a gene: 11. Germline CDR1 reads SGHTA; CDR2 reads FQGNSA. The chain's CDR3 is CASSLPGGTAFYGYTF. The CDR3 DNA follows: TGTGCCAGCAGCTTGCCCGGCGGGACAGCCTTCTATGGCTACACCTTC.